This T cell receptor (beta chain) derives from a study of blood T cell repertoires in COVID-19. Study-level information: Samples representing acute and convalescent COVID-19 were sourced from the United States, Italy and Spain.

The CDR3 has 14 amino acids. Germline V gene sequence: CDR1 LGHNA, CDR2 YSLEER. Losses at the gene ends were 3 bases for V and 6 bases for J; bases not matched to a gene: 7. Authors' processing steps: The assay estimated nucleated cells by amplifying reference gene primers. Clones were read by immunoSEQ multiplex PCR, and TCRdb kept only the in-frame ones, dropping some. From that table come the V and J calls and clone size; the DNA was used to work out D and trimming. The sample gives 200,000 or so clones, 88% of which show up once; under 3% is in the top ten. Sequenced: PBMCs or T cells enriched from blood (not recorded which). The genes are TRBV4-3 and TRBJ1-2, with 7 positions matching TRBD1. The TCR comes from a woman aged 25-40 years who had recovered from COVID-19. The CDR3 DNA reads as TGCGCCAGCAGCCACCTTTCAGGGGGTGATGGCTACACCTTC. Translated: CASSHLSGGDGYTF.